This TCR beta chain was documented in a study of glioma-infiltrating T cells after dendritic cell vaccination. Study as a whole: Dendritic cell vaccination trial patients had either newly diagnosed or recurrent glioblastoma.

The CDR3 has 19 amino acids. TCRdb's copy holds only in-frame clones and misses some; the assay was immunoSEQ multiplex PCR. Among around 32,000 clones listed, 90% to 95% were seen once. The table lists this clone with a few counts. The V call is TRBV12-2, the J call TRBJ2-1; the DNA was not used to check the table's D call, TRBD2. TRBV12-2 is given as a pseudogene. This clonotype was sampled from a human donor with glioblastoma. This specimen was blood, taken before dendritic cell vaccination. The CDR3 reads CASRFPTSGGLRVYNEQFF. CDR3 nucleotides: TGTGCAAGTCGCTTCCCAACTAGCGGGGGGTTGCGGGTCTACAATGAGCAGTTCTTC.